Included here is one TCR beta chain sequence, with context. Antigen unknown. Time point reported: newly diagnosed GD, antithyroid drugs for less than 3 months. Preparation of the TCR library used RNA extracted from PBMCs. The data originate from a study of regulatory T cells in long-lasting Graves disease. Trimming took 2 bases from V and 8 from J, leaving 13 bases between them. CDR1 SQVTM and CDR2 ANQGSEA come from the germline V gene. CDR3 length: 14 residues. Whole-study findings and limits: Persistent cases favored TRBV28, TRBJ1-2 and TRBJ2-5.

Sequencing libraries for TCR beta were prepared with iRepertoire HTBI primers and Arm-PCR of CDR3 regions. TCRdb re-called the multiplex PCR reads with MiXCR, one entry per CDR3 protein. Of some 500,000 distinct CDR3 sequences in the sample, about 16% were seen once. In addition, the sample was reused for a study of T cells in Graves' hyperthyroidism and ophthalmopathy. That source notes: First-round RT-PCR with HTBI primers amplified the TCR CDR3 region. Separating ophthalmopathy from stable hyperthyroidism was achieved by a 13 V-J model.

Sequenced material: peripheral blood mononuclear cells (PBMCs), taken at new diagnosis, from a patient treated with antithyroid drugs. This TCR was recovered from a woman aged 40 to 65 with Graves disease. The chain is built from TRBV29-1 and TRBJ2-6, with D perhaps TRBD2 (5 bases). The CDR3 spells CSVEHPEGTNVLTF. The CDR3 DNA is TGCAGCGTTGAACACCCAGAGGGTACCAACGTCCTGACTTTC.